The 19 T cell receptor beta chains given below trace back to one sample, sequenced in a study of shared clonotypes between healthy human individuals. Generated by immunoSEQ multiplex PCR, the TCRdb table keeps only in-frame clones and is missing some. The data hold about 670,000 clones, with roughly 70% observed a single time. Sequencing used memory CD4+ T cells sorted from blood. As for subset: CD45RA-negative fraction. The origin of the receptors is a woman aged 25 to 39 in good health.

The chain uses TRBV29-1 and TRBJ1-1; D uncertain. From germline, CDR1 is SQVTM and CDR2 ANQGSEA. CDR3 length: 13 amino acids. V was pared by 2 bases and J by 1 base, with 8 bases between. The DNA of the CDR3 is TGCAGCGTTGAACTTACTGAGAACACTGAAGCTTTCTTT. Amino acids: CSVELTENTEAFF.

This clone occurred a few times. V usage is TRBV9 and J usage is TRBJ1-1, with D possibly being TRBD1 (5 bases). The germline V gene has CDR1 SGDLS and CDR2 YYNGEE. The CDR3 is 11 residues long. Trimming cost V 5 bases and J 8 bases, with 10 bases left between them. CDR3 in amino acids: CASRRGSEAFF. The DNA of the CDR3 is TGTGCCAGCAGAAGGGGCTCAGAAGCTTTCTTT.

CDR3 DNA sequence: TGTGCCAGCAGCGAACACAGGGGCCGCCTGTTAGCGGGTCAGTTCTTC. Protein: CASSEHRGRLLAGQFF. This chain links TRBV14 with TRBJ2-1; TRBD1 or TRBD2 may be the D gene (7 bases each). Germline V gene lookup returns CDR1 SGHDN and CDR2 FVKESK. V was trimmed by 5 bases and J by 13 bases, leaving 27 bases between them. The CDR3 sequence is 16 residues long.

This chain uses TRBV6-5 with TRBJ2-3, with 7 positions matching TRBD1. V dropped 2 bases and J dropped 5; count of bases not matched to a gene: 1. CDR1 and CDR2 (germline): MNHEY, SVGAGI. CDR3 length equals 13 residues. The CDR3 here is CASSYPGGDTQYF. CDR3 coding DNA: TGTGCCAGCAGTTACCCAGGGGGAGATACGCAGTATTTT.

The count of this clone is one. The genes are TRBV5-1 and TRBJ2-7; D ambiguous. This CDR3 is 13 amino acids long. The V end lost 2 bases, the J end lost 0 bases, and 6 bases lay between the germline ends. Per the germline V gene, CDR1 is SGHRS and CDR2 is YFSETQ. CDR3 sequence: CASSFPSSYEQYF. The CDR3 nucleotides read TGCGCCAGCAGCTTTCCCAGCTCCTACGAGCAGTACTTC. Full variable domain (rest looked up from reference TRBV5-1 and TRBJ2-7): KAGVTQTPRYLIKTRGQQVTLSCSPISGHRSVSWYQQTPGQGLQFLFEYFSETQRNKGNFPGRFSGRQFSNSRSEMNVSTLELGDSALYLCASSFPSSYEQYFGPGTRLTVT.

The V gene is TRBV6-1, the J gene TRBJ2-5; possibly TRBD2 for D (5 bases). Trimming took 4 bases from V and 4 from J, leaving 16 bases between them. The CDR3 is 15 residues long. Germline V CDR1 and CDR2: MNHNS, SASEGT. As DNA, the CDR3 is TGTGCCAGCAGTGCTGGGAGTTTGGCCCTAGAGACCCAGTACTTC. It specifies CASSAGSLALETQYF.

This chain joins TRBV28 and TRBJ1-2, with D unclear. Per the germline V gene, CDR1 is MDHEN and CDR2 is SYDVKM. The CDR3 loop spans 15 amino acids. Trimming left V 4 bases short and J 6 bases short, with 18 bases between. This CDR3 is CASSSSTSYSHGYTF. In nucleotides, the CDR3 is TGTGCCAGCAGTTCGTCGACATCGTACTCGCATGGCTACACCTTC.

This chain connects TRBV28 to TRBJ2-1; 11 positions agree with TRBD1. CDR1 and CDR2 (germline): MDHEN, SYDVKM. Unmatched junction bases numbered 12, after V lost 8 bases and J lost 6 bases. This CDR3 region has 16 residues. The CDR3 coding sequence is TGTGCCAGCCCTCCGGGTCGGGACAGGGGGTTCAATGAGCAGTTCTTC. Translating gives CASPPGRDRGFNEQFF.

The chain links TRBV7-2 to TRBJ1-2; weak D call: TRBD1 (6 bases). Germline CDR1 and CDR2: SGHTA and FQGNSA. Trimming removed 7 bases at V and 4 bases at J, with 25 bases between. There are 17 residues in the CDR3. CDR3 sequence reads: CASIIQRGPQGPYGYTF. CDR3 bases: TGTGCCAGCATCATACAAAGGGGACCTCAGGGGCCCTATGGCTACACCTTC.

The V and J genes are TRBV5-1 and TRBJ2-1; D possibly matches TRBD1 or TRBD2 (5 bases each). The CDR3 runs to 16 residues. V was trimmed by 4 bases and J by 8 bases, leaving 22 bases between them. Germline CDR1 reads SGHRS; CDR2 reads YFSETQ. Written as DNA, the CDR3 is TGCGCCAGCAGCCCACTAATGGGGGAGCCGCGGGATGAGCAGTTCTTC. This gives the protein CASSPLMGEPRDEQFF.

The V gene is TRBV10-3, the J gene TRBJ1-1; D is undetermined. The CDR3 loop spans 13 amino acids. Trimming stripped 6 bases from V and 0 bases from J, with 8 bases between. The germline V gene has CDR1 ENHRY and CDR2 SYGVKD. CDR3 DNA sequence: TGTGCCATCAGCCTGGGTTTGAACACTGAAGCTTTCTTT. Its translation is CAISLGLNTEAFF.

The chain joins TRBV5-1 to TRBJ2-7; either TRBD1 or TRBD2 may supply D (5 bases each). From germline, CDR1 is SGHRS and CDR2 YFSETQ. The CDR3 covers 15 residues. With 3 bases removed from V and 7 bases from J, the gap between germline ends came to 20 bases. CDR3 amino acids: CASSYRDRSPTEQYF. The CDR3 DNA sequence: TGCGCCAGCAGCTACCGGGACCGTTCGCCTACGGAGCAGTACTTC. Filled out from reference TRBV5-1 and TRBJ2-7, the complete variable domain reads KAGVTQTPRYLIKTRGQQVTLSCSPISGHRSVSWYQQTPGQGLQFLFEYFSETQRNKGNFPGRFSGRQFSNSRSEMNVSTLELGDSALYLCASSYRDRSPTEQYFGPGTRLTVT.

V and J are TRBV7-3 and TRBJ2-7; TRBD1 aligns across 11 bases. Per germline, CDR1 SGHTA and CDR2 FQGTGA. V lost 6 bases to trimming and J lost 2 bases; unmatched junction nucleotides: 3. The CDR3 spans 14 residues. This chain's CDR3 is CASSQGQGAYEQYF. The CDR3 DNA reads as TGTGCCAGCAGTCAGGGACAGGGGGCCTACGAGCAGTACTTC.

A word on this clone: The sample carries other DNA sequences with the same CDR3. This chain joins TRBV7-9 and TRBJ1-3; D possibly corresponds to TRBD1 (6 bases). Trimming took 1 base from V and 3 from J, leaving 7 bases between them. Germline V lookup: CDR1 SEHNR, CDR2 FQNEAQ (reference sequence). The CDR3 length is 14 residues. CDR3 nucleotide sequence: TGTGCCAGCAGCTTAGACAGGGATGGAAACACCATATATTTT. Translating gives CASSLDRDGNTIYF.

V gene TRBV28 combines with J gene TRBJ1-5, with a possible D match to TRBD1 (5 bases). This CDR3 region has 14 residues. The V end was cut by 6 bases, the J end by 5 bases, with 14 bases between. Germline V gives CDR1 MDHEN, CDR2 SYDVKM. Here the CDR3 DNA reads TGTGCCAGCAGACCGTGGGGGTCTTATCAGCCCCAGCATTTT. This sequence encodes CASRPWGSYQPQHF.

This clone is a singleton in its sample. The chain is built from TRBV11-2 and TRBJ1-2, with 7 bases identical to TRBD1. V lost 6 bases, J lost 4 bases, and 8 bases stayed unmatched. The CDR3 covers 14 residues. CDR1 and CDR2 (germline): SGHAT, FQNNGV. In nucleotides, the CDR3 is TGTGCCAGCAGAAAACCGGGACAGACCTATGGCTACACCTTC. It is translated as CASRKPGQTYGYTF.

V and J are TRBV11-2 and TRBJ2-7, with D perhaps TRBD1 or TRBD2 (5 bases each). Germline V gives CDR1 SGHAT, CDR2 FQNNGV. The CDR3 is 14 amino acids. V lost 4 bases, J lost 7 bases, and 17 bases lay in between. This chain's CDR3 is CASSSLRDPLEQYF. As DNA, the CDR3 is TGTGCCAGCAGCTCCCTCCGGGACCCCCTGGAGCAGTACTTC.

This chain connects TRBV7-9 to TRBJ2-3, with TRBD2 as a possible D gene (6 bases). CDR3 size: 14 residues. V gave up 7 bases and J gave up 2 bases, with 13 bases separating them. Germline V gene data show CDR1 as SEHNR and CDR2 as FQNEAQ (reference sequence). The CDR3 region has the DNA TGTGCCAGCAATTTGGCGGGGTACACAGATACGCAGTATTTT. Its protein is CASNLAGYTDTQYF.

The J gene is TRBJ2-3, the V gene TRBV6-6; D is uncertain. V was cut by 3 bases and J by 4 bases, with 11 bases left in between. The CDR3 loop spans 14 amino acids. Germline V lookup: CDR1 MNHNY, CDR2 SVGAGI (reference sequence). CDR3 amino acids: CASSYSNWADTQYF. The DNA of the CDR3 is TGTGCCAGCAGTTATTCTAACTGGGCAGATACGCAGTATTTT.